The 26 T cell receptor beta chains presented below share a single source sample, sequenced in a study of cytomegalovirus exposure and HLA in healthy donors. Vbeta (60) and Jbeta (13) primers were used in the PCR. The data were produced by immunoSEQ multiplex PCR, yet TCRdb's version contains in-frame clones alone and is incomplete. Altogether approximately 160,000 clones are present, roughly four fifths being singletons, with the ten largest covering roughly 2%. Sequenced input: PBMCs. These TCRs come from a woman under 30 in good health and CMV-seronegative.

This clone occurred a few times. The chain links TRBV7-3 to TRBJ2-3, with 9 bases matching TRBD2. After removal of 2 bases from V and 2 bases from J, the junction contained 8 bases not matched to a gene. Germline CDR1 and CDR2: SGHTA and FQGTGA. The CDR3 is made up of 17 amino acids. In nucleotides, the CDR3 is TGTGCCAGCAGCTTAGTTTCCAGCGGGGGGCTCACAGATACGCAGTATTTT. Translated, it gives CASSLVSSGGLTDTQYF. Full variable domain (outside the CDR3, taken from reference TRBV7-3 and TRBJ2-3): GAGVSQTPSNKVTEKGKYVELRCDPISGHTALYWYRQSLGQGPEFLIYFQGTGAADDSGLPNDRFFAVRPEGSVSTLKIQRTERGDSAVYLCASSLVSSGGLTDTQYFGPGTRLTVL.

The CDR3 DNA is TGCGCCAGCAGACCCGGGGACAGTAGTACTGAAGCTTTCTTT. Encoded protein: CASRPGDSSTEAFF. The V and J genes are TRBV5-1 and TRBJ1-1; 7 nucleotides align to TRBD1. V lost 5 bases to trimming and J lost 5 bases; unmatched junction nucleotides: 9. CDR1 and CDR2 (germline): SGHRS, YFSETQ. This CDR3 has 14 residues.

V is TRBV5-6 and J is TRBJ2-5, with D possibly being TRBD2 (5 bases). CDR3 size: 11 residues. Trimming removed 1 base from V and 12 bases from J, with 10 bases in between. Per germline, CDR1 SGHDT and CDR2 YYEEEE. The CDR3 DNA is TGTGCCAGCAGCTTGAGGACTTCGGAGTACTTC. It is translated as CASSLRTSEYF.

The chain carries TRBV11-2 and TRBJ2-5; 8 positions match TRBD2. V trimming: 2 bases; J trimming: 1 base; junction bases outside the gene matches: 9. There are 17 residues in the CDR3. Germline V gene lookup returns CDR1 SGHAT and CDR2 FQNNGV. The CDR3 DNA is TGTGCCAGCAGCTTATTTTTGCGGGAGGCCCCCCAAGAGACCCAGTACTTC. Its translation is CASSLFLREAPQETQYF.

The DNA of the CDR3 is TGTGCCAGCAGCTTGCGACAGGAACTAGCCAAAAACATTCAGTACTTC. As protein: CASSLRQELAKNIQYF. The chain combines TRBV5-4 with TRBJ2-4; tentative D call: TRBD1 (6 bases). This CDR3 spans 16 amino acids. The V gene lost 1 base and the J gene lost 0 bases, with 11 bases spanning the gap. Germline lookup yields CDR1 SGHNT and CDR2 YYREEE (reference sequence). Complete variable domain (other parts from reference TRBV5-4 and TRBJ2-4): ETGVTQSPTHLIKTRGQQVTLRCSSQSGHNTVSWYQQALGQGPQFIFQYYREEENGRGNFPPRFSGLQFPNYSSELNVNALELDDSALYLCASSLRQELAKNIQYFGAGTRLSVL.

The chain uses TRBV5-5 and TRBJ2-7, with a tentative D call TRBD1 (5 bases). Trimming cost V 4 bases and J 6 bases, with 17 bases left between them. Germline CDR1 is SGHKS and CDR2 is YYEKEE (reference sequence). The CDR3 totals 14 residues. The CDR3 nucleotides are TGTGCCAGCAGCCCGGACATGCTACCGGGCGAGCAGTACTTC. It codes for CASSPDMLPGEQYF.

The chain carries TRBV4-2 and TRBJ1-4, with 7 nucleotides matching TRBD1. CDR1 is LGHNA, CDR2 YNFKEQ, per germline. Unmatched junction bases numbered 9, after V lost 0 bases and J lost 8 bases. The CDR3 consists of 16 residues. The CDR3 DNA reads as TGTGCCAGCAGCCAAGAAGTACCAGGGGGGAGCGAAAAACTGTTTTTT. This codes for CASSQEVPGGSEKLFF.

The chain couples TRBV19 to TRBJ2-5; TRBD2 agrees at 14 bases. The trim removed 7 bases at V and 5 bases at J, leaving 18 bases unmatched. CDR3 length equals 19 residues. Germline CDR1 reads LNHDA; CDR2 reads SQIVND (reference sequence). CDR3 amino acids: CASTPIGVGLAGVGETQYF. CDR3 DNA: TGTGCCAGTACCCCTATCGGGGTGGGACTAGCGGGAGTTGGGGAGACCCAGTACTTC.

The chain is built from TRBV2 and TRBJ2-5, with TRBD2 identical over 8 bases. Germline CDR1 is SNHLY and CDR2 is FYNNEI. After removal of 7 bases from V and 1 base from J, the junction contained 8 bases not matched to a gene. The CDR3 extends over 15 amino acids. CDR3 sequence (DNA): TGTGCCAGCACCAGCAGCGGGGGCCTCCAAGAGACCCAGTACTTC. Protein sequence: CASTSSGGLQETQYF.

The rearrangement links TRBV7-3 to TRBJ2-1; 9 nucleotides align to TRBD2. Trimming cost V 5 bases and J 11 bases; bases outside gene matches: 10. This CDR3 is built from 14 residues. The germline V gene has CDR1 SGHTA and CDR2 FQGTGA. CDR3 sequence: CASSMTMAGGKQFF. The CDR3 DNA reads TGTGCCAGCAGCATGACTATGGCGGGAGGGAAGCAGTTCTTC.

The chain combines TRBV11-2 with TRBJ2-7, with 12 bases lining up with TRBD2. Germline-derived CDR1 and CDR2 are SGHAT and FQNNGV. Trimming at V came to 5 bases and at J to 3 bases, leaving 8 bases not matched to a gene. The CDR3 totals 16 residues. CDR3 protein: CASSPIGLAGSYEQYF. The CDR3 coding sequence is TGTGCCAGCAGCCCTATTGGACTAGCGGGGAGCTACGAGCAGTACTTC.

To note about this clone: The junction departs from germline at one end; a sequencing error may be responsible. This chain links TRBV5-1 with TRBJ2-7; 8 nucleotides line up with TRBD1. The CDR3 loop spans 14 amino acids. Per germline, CDR1 SGHRS and CDR2 YFSETQ. The CDR3 protein is CASSFGTGDYEQYF. The CDR3 DNA reads as TGTGCCAGCAGCTTCGGGACAGGAGACTACGAGCAGTACTTC.

The chain joins TRBV13 to TRBJ2-4, with 8 bases that match TRBD2. The CDR3 loop spans 15 amino acids. V lost 5 bases and J lost 6; bases outside the gene matches: 9. The germline V gene encodes CDR1 PRHDT and CDR2 FYEKMQ (reference sequence). CDR3 residues: CASSIGLAARNIQYF. The CDR3 DNA follows: TGTGCCAGCAGCATCGGACTAGCAGCCCGAAACATTCAGTACTTC. Filled out from reference TRBV13 and TRBJ2-4, the complete variable domain reads AAGVIQSPRHLIKEKRETATLKCYPIPRHDTVYWYQQGPGQDPQFLISFYEKMQSDKGSIPDRFSAQQFSDYHSELNMSSLELGDSALYFCASSIGLAARNIQYFGAGTRLSVL.

The V call is TRBV6-1, the J call TRBJ1-4; D perhaps matches TRBD1 (5 bases). The germline V gene has CDR1 MNHNS and CDR2 SASEGT. The length of the CDR3 is 15 residues. The V end lost 2 bases, the J end lost 8 bases, and 15 bases lay between the germline ends. In nucleotides, the CDR3 is TGTGCCAGCAGTGAACTCGACCCAGGGAACGAAAAACTGTTTTTT. It translates to CASSELDPGNEKLFF.

This chain uses TRBV6-5 with TRBJ1-5; possibly TRBD1 for D (6 bases). CDR3 size: 15 residues. Trimming pared 7 bases from V and 0 bases from J, leaving 13 bases between. CDR1 and CDR2 (germline): MNHEY, SVGAGI. Here the CDR3 reads CASKLGGASNQPQHF. The DNA for the CDR3 is TGTGCCAGCAAATTAGGGGGGGCTAGCAATCAGCCCCAGCATTTT.

The V gene is TRBV9, the J gene TRBJ2-1, with 13 bases identical to TRBD2. V lost 3 bases, J lost 7 bases, and 4 bases stayed unmatched. The CDR3 contains 15 residues. CDR1 SGDLS and CDR2 YYNGEE come from the germline V gene. CDR3 in DNA: TGTGCCAGCAGCGGGGGACTAGCGGGACCAAATGAGCAGTTCTTC. It encodes CASSGGLAGPNEQFF.

The V call is TRBV7-9, the J call TRBJ1-1; unclear D gene. Trimming removed 5 bases at V and 7 bases at J, with 14 bases between. From germline, CDR1 is SEHNR and CDR2 FQNEAQ (reference sequence). This CDR3 is built from 13 residues. The CDR3 region is CASSPEGFGEAFF. The DNA for the CDR3 is TGTGCCAGCAGCCCCGAGGGTTTCGGTGAAGCTTTCTTT.

The V and J genes are TRBV19 and TRBJ1-2; D not resolved. V gave up 3 bases and J gave up 5 bases, with 7 bases separating them. Germline V gene lookup returns CDR1 LNHDA and CDR2 SQIVND (reference sequence). CDR3 length equals 12 residues. The CDR3 is CASSIYEYGYTF. Written as DNA, the CDR3 is TGTGCCAGTAGTATCTACGAGTATGGCTACACCTTC.

This clone was found a few times. The chain couples TRBV9 to TRBJ2-1; TRBD2 matches at 11 bases. V was pared by 2 bases and J by 3 bases, with 4 bases of the junction left unmatched. In germline, CDR1 is SGDLS, CDR2 YYNGEE. This CDR3 comprises 16 residues. The CDR3 is CASSVLGTSGYNEQFF. As DNA, the CDR3 is TGTGCCAGCAGCGTTTTGGGGACTAGCGGCTACAATGAGCAGTTCTTC.

The rearrangement links TRBV18 to TRBJ1-2, with D perhaps TRBD1 (5 bases). There are 12 residues in the CDR3. The V and J ends lost 5 bases and 5 bases respectively, with 9 bases between them. Per germline, CDR1 KGHSH and CDR2 LQKENI. The CDR3 DNA follows: TGTGCCAGCTCAACCGACAGTTATGGCTACACCTTC. Translation gives CASSTDSYGYTF.

The CDR3 region has the DNA TGTGCCAGCCACGGACAGGGAGTGGACAATGAGCAGTTCTTC. This gives the protein CASHGQGVDNEQFF. V and J are TRBV28 and TRBJ2-1; 8 bases are a match to TRBD1. The V gene end was trimmed by 8 bases and the J gene end by 5 bases; junction bases not matched to a gene: 8. Germline CDR1 MDHEN, CDR2 SYDVKM. The CDR3 loop spans 14 amino acids.

The chain recombines TRBV5-1 with TRBJ2-7, with 10 bases identical to TRBD2. Trimming took 4 bases from V and 1 from J; bases not matched to a gene: 5. The germline V gene encodes CDR1 SGHRS and CDR2 YFSETQ. The CDR3 is made up of 15 amino acids. The CDR3: CASSHTSGTSYEQYF. CDR3 DNA: TGCGCCAGCAGCCACACTAGCGGGACGTCCTACGAGCAGTACTTC.

This clone was recorded only once. The chain carries TRBV11-2 and TRBJ1-1; TRBD1 is a possible D gene (6 bases). Trimming took 4 bases from V and 0 from J, leaving 15 bases between them. The CDR3 is 16 amino acids. Germline assignment: CDR1 SGHAT and CDR2 FQNNGV. CDR3 loop: CASSSYRDIMNTEAFF. In DNA form, the CDR3 reads TGTGCCAGCAGCTCATACCGGGACATCATGAACACTGAAGCTTTCTTT.

This clone was observed a handful of times. The chain links TRBV28 to TRBJ1-1, with 7 bases matching TRBD1. The CDR3 is made up of 15 amino acids. The ends lost 7 bases at V and 1 base at J; junction bases unmatched: 9. The V gene's germline CDR1 is MDHEN and CDR2 SYDVKM. CDR3 protein: CASTLLGTANTEAFF. CDR3 sequence (DNA): TGTGCCAGCACCCTTCTCGGGACAGCGAACACTGAAGCTTTCTTT.

The chain employs TRBV4-1 and TRBJ2-7; perhaps TRBD2 as D (6 bases). V lost 0 bases and J 4 bases, leaving 22 bases between the germline ends. Per the germline V gene, CDR1 is MGHRA and CDR2 is YSYEKL. The CDR3 length is 18 residues. Here the CDR3 reads CASSQDPTQGLRVYEQYF. For the CDR3, the DNA is TGCGCCAGCAGCCAAGATCCCACCCAAGGACTACGCGTTTACGAGCAGTACTTC.

This rearrangement joins TRBV7-8 to TRBJ2-2; TRBD1 agrees at 7 bases. Trimming at V came to 4 bases and at J to 2 bases, leaving 4 bases not matched to a gene. The CDR3 loop spans 15 amino acids. Germline CDR1 is SGHVS and CDR2 is FQNEAQ. DNA for the CDR3: TGTGCCAGCAGCTACCGGGACAGTAACACCGGGGAGCTGTTTTTT. Amino acids: CASSYRDSNTGELFF.